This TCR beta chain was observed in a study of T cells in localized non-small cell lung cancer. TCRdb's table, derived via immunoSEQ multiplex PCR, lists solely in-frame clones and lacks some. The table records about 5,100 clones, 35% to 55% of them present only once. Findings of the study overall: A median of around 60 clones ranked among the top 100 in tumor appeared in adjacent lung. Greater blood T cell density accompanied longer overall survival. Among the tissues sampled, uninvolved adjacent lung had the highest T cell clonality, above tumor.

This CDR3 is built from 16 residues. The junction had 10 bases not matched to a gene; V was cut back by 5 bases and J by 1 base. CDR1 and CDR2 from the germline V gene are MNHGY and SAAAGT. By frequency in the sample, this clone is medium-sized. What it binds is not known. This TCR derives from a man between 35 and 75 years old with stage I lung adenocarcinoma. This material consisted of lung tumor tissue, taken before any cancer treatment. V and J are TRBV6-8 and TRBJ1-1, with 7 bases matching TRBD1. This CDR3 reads CASSAFDREPNTEAFF. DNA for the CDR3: TGTGCCAGCAGTGCCTTCGACAGGGAACCGAACACTGAAGCTTTCTTT.